This T cell receptor (beta chain) was obtained from a study of response to subunit inactivated influenza vaccine. A single record per CDR3 protein comes from TCRdb applying MiXCR to the RT-PCR reads. The table has under 850,000 distinct CDR3 sequences, about 18% seen once. Only a few counts were recorded for this clonotype. Its antigen is undetermined. Study-wide results and caveats: T cells newly recruited by each seasonal influenza vaccination are few, the authors suggested.

The CDR3 covers 16 residues. CDR1 is SGHAT, CDR2 FQNNGV, per germline. Unmatched junction bases numbered 9, after V lost 3 bases and J lost 7 bases. This receptor was identified in a man aged 50 to 59 who received an inactivated influenza vaccine. The sample in question was PBMCs from blood, obtained around 5 days after vaccination. This rearrangement joins TRBV11-2 to TRBJ1-6, with TRBD1 identical over 7 bases. Here the CDR3 reads CASSLAPGQLNSPLHF. In nucleotides, the CDR3 is TGTGCCAGCAGCTTGGCTCCGGGACAGCTCAATTCACCCCTCCACTTT.